This T cell receptor beta chain appears in the sequencing data of a study of CD8 T cells in Susac syndrome. Study observations and caveats: The greatest CD8+ clonal expansion in Susac occurred in TEMRA cells and in active patients. The authors found fewer than 20 Susac-specific public clones in total CD8+ repertoires and several in CD8+ TEMRA repertoires.

The CDR3 is 14 amino acids. The germline V and J ends were trimmed by 1 base and 3 bases, with 9 bases remaining between them. Looked up from germline, CDR1 is LGHNA and CDR2 is YNFKEQ. The authors carried out high-throughput sequencing of TCR beta. They applied it to CD8+ and CD4+ T cells obtained from blood. With random hexamers, reverse transcription was performed on 0.5 to 1 ug of RNA. TCRdb reprocessed the immunoSEQ multiplex PCR reads via MiXCR and lists one record per CDR3 protein. There are 84,000 or so distinct CDR3 sequences in the sample; 85% to 95% occur only once, and more than 0.8% lies in the top ten. Remarks on this clonotype: The antigen remains unidentified.

This sequence was found in a human donor with Susac syndrome. This chain joins TRBV4-2 and TRBJ2-5; perhaps TRBD2 as D (6 bases). Material for sequencing was CD8+ T cells from PBMCs. This chain's CDR3 is CASSQVPGEETQYF. For the CDR3, the DNA is TGTGCCAGCAGCCAAGTTCCGGGAGAAGAGACCCAGTACTTC.